Listed below are T cell receptor beta chains from one sample, sequenced in a study of shared clonotypes between healthy human individuals. TCRdb's copy holds only in-frame clones and misses some; the assay was immunoSEQ multiplex PCR. The sample has about 2 million clones; over 85% are singletons. Sequencing used naive CD8+ T cells sorted from blood. Receptors were obtained from a young man in good health. Each CDR3 is given with its conserved first and last residue. Each record gives: D gene, J gene, V gene, clone size, CDR3 protein, CDR3 DNA. D genes are given only for firm matches. Only part of the rows carry a size: once, few, many, or a class if the clone is expanded.

NA TRBJ2-1 TRBV6-1 NA CASSGLYNEQFF TGTGCCAGCAGTGGTCTATACAATGAGCAGTTCTTC
NA TRBJ1-5 TRBV19 NA CASSIDPSGYSNQPQHF TGTGCCAGTAGTATAGATCCGTCAGGTTATAGCAATCAGCCCCAGCATTTT
NA TRBJ2-7 TRBV7-8 NA CASSLVTANFYEQYF TGTGCCAGCAGCTTAGTAACAGCGAACTTCTACGAGCAGTACTTC
NA TRBJ1-1 TRBV4-1 NA CASRDTGQTNTEAFF TGCGCCAGCAGGGATACGGGACAAACGAACACTGAAGCTTTCTTT
NA TRBJ1-5 TRBV9 NA CASSPEGVSNQPQHF TGTGCCAGCAGCCCGGAAGGGGTAAGCAATCAGCCCCAGCATTTT
NA TRBJ2-1 TRBV5-6 NA CASSQGTQTEFF TGTGCCAGCAGCCAAGGGACCCAAACGGAGTTCTTC
NA TRBJ2-7 TRBV6-5 NA CASSYPQDVGVDEQYF TGTGCCAGCAGTTACCCGCAAGATGTGGGCGTGGACGAGCAGTACTTC
TRBD1 TRBJ2-7 TRBV6-5 NA CASRLDRGYEQYF TGTGCCAGCCGCCTGGACAGGGGCTACGAGCAGTACTTC
TRBD1 TRBJ1-2 TRBV16 NA CASSRTGAYGYTF TGTGCCAGCAGCCGGACAGGGGCCTATGGCTACACCTTC
TRBD2 TRBJ2-3 TRBV7-2 NA CASSSFEALAGGVHTQYF TGTGCCAGCAGCTCCTTCGAGGCACTAGCGGGGGGAGTCCATACGCAGTATTTT
TRBD1 TRBJ2-7 TRBV27 once CASSLSWDSAFYEQYF TGTGCCAGCAGTTTAAGTTGGGACAGCGCCTTCTACGAGCAGTACTTC
NA TRBJ2-7 TRBV6-6 once CASSYSIEGEQYF TGTGCCAGCAGTTACTCGATTGAAGGCGAGCAGTACTTC
NA TRBJ1-5 TRBV5-8 NA CASSFPLGGPNQPQHF TGTGCCAGCAGCTTCCCCCTAGGTGGCCCCAATCAGCCCCAGCATTTT
NA TRBJ2-1 TRBV15 NA CATSRAVTANEQFF TGTGCCACCAGCAGAGCGGTCACTGCGAATGAGCAGTTCTTC
TRBD2 TRBJ2-1 TRBV7-8 NA CASSYDSSGTSGYNEQFF TGTGCCAGCAGCTACGACTCCTCCGGGACTAGCGGCTACAATGAGCAGTTCTTC
NA TRBJ2-7 TRBV4-3 NA CASSQEVYQNYEQYF TGCGCCAGCAGCCAAGAAGTCTACCAGAACTACGAGCAGTACTTC
TRBD1 TRBJ1-5 TRBV4-1 once CASSQVTGAQPQHF TGCGCCAGCAGCCAAGTGACAGGGGCTCAGCCCCAGCATTTT
NA TRBJ2-5 TRBV13 NA CASSASGGQETQYF TGTGCCAGCAGCGCATCCGGGGGACAAGAGACCCAGTACTTC
NA TRBJ2-3 TRBV7-9 NA CASSQDTQYF TGTGCCAGCAGCCAAGATACGCAGTATTTT
NA TRBJ2-1 TRBV6-1 once CASSELPDNYNEQFF TGTGCCAGCAGTGAACTCCCCGACAACTACAATGAGCAGTTCTTC
NA TRBJ1-2 TRBV7-2 NA CASSLVRDNYGYTF TGTGCCAGCAGCTTAGTCAGAGATAACTATGGCTACACCTTC
NA TRBJ1-1 TRBV7-9 NA CASSLPENTEAFF TGTGCCAGCAGCCTTCCAGAGAACACTGAAGCTTTCTTT
TRBD1 TRBJ2-7 TRBV5-1 NA CASSSGTAPYEQYF TGCGCCAGCAGCTCCGGGACAGCGCCCTACGAGCAGTACTTC
NA TRBJ1-6 TRBV9 NA CASSVGGSPLHF TGTGCCAGCAGCGTGGGCGGGTCACCCCTCCACTTT
TRBD1 TRBJ1-1 TRBV27 NA CASSLGPGTGNTEAFF TGTGCCAGCAGTCTAGGCCCTGGGACAGGGAACACTGAAGCTTTCTTT
TRBD2 TRBJ2-1 TRBV2 NA CASSEILAGVSEQFF TGTGCCAGCAGTGAAATTTTGGCGGGAGTTTCTGAGCAGTTCTTC
NA TRBJ1-1 TRBV10-2 NA CASSESGGTEAFF TGCGCCAGCAGTGAGTCTGGGGGTACTGAAGCTTTCTTT
NA TRBJ1-4 TRBV9 NA CASSVGSNEKLFF TGTGCCAGCAGCGTTGGCTCTAATGAAAAACTGTTTTTT
NA TRBJ2-3 TRBV19 NA CASSGEDTQYF TGTGCCAGTAGCGGTGAAGATACGCAGTATTTT
NA TRBJ2-5 TRBV7-9 NA CASSPRTESQETQYF TGTGCCAGCAGCCCCCGGACAGAATCCCAAGAGACCCAGTACTTC
TRBD2 TRBJ2-1 TRBV5-1 NA CASSLGTSGWDEQFF TGCGCCAGCAGCCTCGGGACTAGCGGATGGGATGAGCAGTTCTTC
NA TRBJ2-3 TRBV11-2 NA CASSLGPSTDTQYF TGTGCCAGCAGCCTAGGACCCTCCACAGATACGCAGTATTTT
TRBD2 TRBJ2-2 TRBV11-3 many CASSLDSWTPSGTATGELFF TGTGCCAGCAGCTTAGACTCATGGACTCCCAGCGGGACGGCCACCGGGGAGCTGTTTTTT
NA TRBJ1-3 TRBV12-2 NA CASRSPRGRSGNTIYF TGTGCAAGTCGCTCCCCCCGGGGCCGCTCTGGAAACACCATATATTTT
NA TRBJ1-5 TRBV5-6 NA CASSSEGGAQPQHF TGTGCCAGCAGCTCAGAGGGAGGCGCTCAGCCCCAGCATTTT
NA TRBJ2-7 TRBV15 NA CATSRDRNSYEQYF TGTGCCACCAGCAGAGATCGAAACTCCTACGAGCAGTACTTC
NA TRBJ1-5 TRBV6-5 NA CASSYPPITSEPQHF TGTGCCAGCAGTTACCCCCCAATCACCTCGGAACCCCAGCATTTT
TRBD2 TRBJ2-5 TRBV10-2 NA CASSETSGGETQYF TGCGCCAGCAGTGAGACTAGCGGGGGAGAGACCCAGTACTTC
NA TRBJ2-7 TRBV19 NA CASSPGGRISSYEQYF TGTGCCAGTAGTCCTGGGGGCCGGATAAGCTCCTACGAGCAGTACTTC
TRBD1 TRBJ1-5 TRBV4-1 NA CASSPPGQGYQPQHF TGCGCCAGCAGCCCTCCGGGACAGGGCTATCAGCCCCAGCATTTT
NA TRBJ2-7 TRBV28 NA CASSSSDRDSYEQYF NA
TRBD1 TRBJ2-1 TRBV5-5 NA CASSWAQDRYYNEQFF TGTGCCAGCAGCTGGGCCCAGGACAGGTATTACAATGAGCAGTTCTTC
TRBD1 TRBJ2-3 TRBV28 NA CASSLDQGADTQYF TGTGCCAGCAGTTTAGACCAGGGGGCAGATACGCAGTATTTT
NA TRBJ2-3 TRBV11-2 NA CASSFSPMMRDTDTQYF TGTGCCAGCAGCTTTTCCCCCATGATGCGGGACACAGATACGCAGTATTTT
NA TRBJ2-1 TRBV7-2 NA CASSPLGSGVQFF TGTGCCAGCAGCCCCCTGGGTAGCGGAGTACAGTTCTTC
TRBD1 TRBJ2-2 TRBV5-4 NA CASSFRGPGELFF TGTGCCAGCAGCTTTAGGGGGCCCGGGGAGCTGTTTTTT
NA TRBJ2-1 TRBV5-1 NA CASSRTSVNEQFF TGCGCCAGCAGTCGCACAAGCGTCAATGAGCAGTTCTTC
NA TRBJ1-2 TRBV2 NA CASSPYGQSYGYTF TGTGCCAGCAGTCCTTATGGTCAGTCATATGGCTACACCTTC
NA TRBJ2-2 TRBV6-5 NA CASSYEGGKLFF TGTGCCAGCAGTTACGAGGGGGGAAAGCTGTTTTTT